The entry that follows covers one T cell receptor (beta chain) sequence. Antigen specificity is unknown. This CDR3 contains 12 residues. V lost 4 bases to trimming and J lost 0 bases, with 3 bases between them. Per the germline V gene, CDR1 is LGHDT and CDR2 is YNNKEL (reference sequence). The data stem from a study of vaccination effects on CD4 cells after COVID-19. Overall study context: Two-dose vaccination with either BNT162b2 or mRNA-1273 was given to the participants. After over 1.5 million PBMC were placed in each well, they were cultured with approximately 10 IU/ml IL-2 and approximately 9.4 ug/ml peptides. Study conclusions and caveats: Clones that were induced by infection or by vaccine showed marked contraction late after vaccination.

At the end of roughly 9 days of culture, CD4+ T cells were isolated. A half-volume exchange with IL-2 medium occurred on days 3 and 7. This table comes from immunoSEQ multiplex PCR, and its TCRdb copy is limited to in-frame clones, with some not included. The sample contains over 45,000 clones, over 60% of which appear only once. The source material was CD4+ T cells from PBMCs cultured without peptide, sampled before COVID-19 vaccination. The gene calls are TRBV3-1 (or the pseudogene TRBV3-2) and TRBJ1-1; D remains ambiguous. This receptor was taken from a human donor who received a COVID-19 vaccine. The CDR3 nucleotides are TGTGCCAGCAGCCGGATGAACACTGAAGCTTTCTTT. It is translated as CASSRMNTEAFF.